These T cell receptor beta chains were read from a single sample in a study of blood T cell repertoires in COVID-19. TCRdb keeps only in-frame clones here, not all; method: immunoSEQ multiplex PCR. The sample lists about 120,000 clones, approximately 81% seen once, with around 5.5% in the top ten. Sequencing was carried out using peripheral blood. The receptors come from a man aged 55 to 70 with acute or convalescent COVID-19. Each CDR3 is given with its conserved first and last residue. Fields, in order: D gene, V gene, J gene, clone size, CDR3 DNA, CDR3 protein. The D gene is left open where the match is weak. A clone size is listed for some rows: how often the clone was seen (once, few, many), or a class if it is expanded.

-,TRBV18,TRBJ1-2,-,TGTGCCAGCTCACCGAATACAAACTATGGCTACACCTTC,CASSPNTNYGYTF
TRBD2,TRBV7-8,TRBJ2-3,few,TGTGCCAGCAGTCTGTCCCTAGCGGGGTCCACAGATACGCAGTATTTT,CASSLSLAGSTDTQYF
-,TRBV3-1/TRBV3-2,TRBJ2-1,-,TGTGCCAGCAGCCAAGATGTGCGGACTAAACAGTTCTTC,CASSQDVRTKQFF
-,TRBV3-1/TRBV3-2,TRBJ1-1,-,TGTGCCAGCTCTAAAGTTAACACTGAAGCTTTCTTT,CASSKVNTEAFF
-,TRBV28,TRBJ2-5,-,TGTGCCAGCAGTACTAGCAGACCGGAGACCCAGTACTTC,CASSTSRPETQYF
TRBD1,TRBV6-6,TRBJ1-1,-,TGTGCCAGCAGTGTCGACAGGGGGTCTGAAGCTTTCTTT,CASSVDRGSEAFF
-,TRBV19,TRBJ1-1,-,TGTGCCAGTAGTATAATATGGACAGCGAACACTGAAGCTTTCTTT,CASSIIWTANTEAFF
-,TRBV10-3,TRBJ2-7,-,TGTGCCATCAGTGAGCGGACAGAGAAATCCTACGAGCAGTACTTC,CAISERTEKSYEQYF
TRBD2,TRBV6-6,TRBJ2-1,-,TGTGCCAGCAGTTGGACTAGCTCCTACAATGAGCAGTTCTTC,CASSWTSSYNEQFF
-,TRBV24-1,TRBJ1-2,-,TGTGCCACCAGTGATTTGTGGGGGCATGGCTACACCTTC,CATSDLWGHGYTF
-,TRBV5-4,TRBJ2-2,few,TGTGCCAGCAGCACTATGACAGCCGGAAACACCGGGGAGCTGTTTTTT,CASSTMTAGNTGELFF
TRBD1,TRBV5-1,TRBJ1-1,-,TGCGCCAGCAGCACGGGACAGGGGAACACTGAAGCTTTCTTT,CASSTGQGNTEAFF
TRBD1,TRBV6-6,TRBJ1-1,few,TGTGCCAGCAGTTACTCGCCAGGGGGTAAAAAGGTTTTCTTT,CASSYSPGGKKVFF
TRBD1,TRBV2,TRBJ2-5,-,TGTGCCAGCAGAGCGGACAGGGCCAAAGAGACCCAGTACTTC,CASRADRAKETQYF
TRBD1,TRBV30,TRBJ1-2,-,TGTGCCTGGAGTGTACGGACAGGTGGGAACTATGGCTACACCTTC,CAWSVRTGGNYGYTF
-,TRBV7-4,TRBJ1-2,-,TGTGCCAGCAGCTTAGTGAAACAGGGTTACGGCGGCTACACCTTC,CASSLVKQGYGGYTF
-,TRBV5-8,TRBJ1-2,few,TGTGCCAGCAAGAGGTCTAACTATGGCTACACCTTC,CASKRSNYGYTF
-,TRBV7-8,TRBJ2-6,-,TGTGCCAGCAGCTTAGTAACCAGGGCTGGGGCCAACGTCCTGACTTTC,CASSLVTRAGANVLTF
-,TRBV2,TRBJ1-5,once,TGTGCCAGCAGTAGGACGAGGACAGGCAATCAGCCCCAGCATTTT,CASSRTRTGNQPQHF
-,TRBV6-5,TRBJ1-1,-,TGTGCCAGCAACCCGTACAGCCTGAACACTGAAGCTTTCTTT,CASNPYSLNTEAFF
-,TRBV11-2,TRBJ2-4,-,TGTGCCAGCAGCTCCCTCGTCGGGAGAGGGGTCGGTGGCATTCAGTACTTC,CASSSLVGRGVGGIQYF
TRBD2,TRBV7-2,TRBJ2-3,once,TGTGCCAGCAGCTTAGTAGCGGGGGGGGATGTTACTACAGATACGCAGTATTTT,CASSLVAGGDVTTDTQYF
TRBD2,TRBV19,TRBJ2-3,-,TGTGCCAGTACGGGTCTAGCGGTTGATACGCAGTATTTT,CASTGLAVDTQYF
TRBD1,TRBV27,TRBJ1-2,once,TGTGCCACCCGTGGTCTGGGACAGGGAAACTATGGCTACACCTTC,CATRGLGQGNYGYTF
-,TRBV11-2,TRBJ2-7,-,TGTGCCAGCAGCTCGTCGGGACTCTACTACGAGCAGTACTTC,CASSSSGLYYEQYF
-,TRBV4-2,TRBJ1-6,-,TGTGCCAGCAGCCGAGATGTGGGCAGTTATAATTCACCCCTCCACTTT,CASSRDVGSYNSPLHF
-,TRBV5-5,TRBJ1-5,-,TGTGCCAGCAGCTTGCGTCCAGGTTATAGCAATCAGCCCCAGCATTTT,CASSLRPGYSNQPQHF
TRBD1,TRBV5-6,TRBJ2-7,-,TGTGCCAGCAGCTCGGGACAGGGCCTCTCCTACGAGCAGTACTTC,CASSSGQGLSYEQYF
-,TRBV5-1,TRBJ1-2,few,TGCGCCAGCAGCTACCGGGTCGCTGACGGCTACACCTTC,CASSYRVADGYTF
TRBD1,TRBV30,TRBJ1-5,-,TGTGCCTGGAACACCGGGACAGGGGATCAGCCCCAGCATTTT,CAWNTGTGDQPQHF
TRBD1,TRBV7-8,TRBJ2-7,-,TGTGCCAGCAGCTTTTCAGGGGGCTCCTACGAGCAGTACTTC,CASSFSGGSYEQYF
TRBD1,TRBV12-3/TRBV12-4,TRBJ2-1,-,TGTGCCAGCAGTGCGACAGGGTACAATGAGCAGTTCTTC,CASSATGYNEQFF
TRBD1,TRBV5-1,TRBJ2-1,-,TGCGCCAGCAGCTGGTGGACAGGCGGCAATGAGCAGTTCTTC,CASSWWTGGNEQFF
-,TRBV29-1,TRBJ1-1,-,TGCAGCGTTTCTCCTGGCAGGGTAAGAACTGAAGCTTTCTTT,CSVSPGRVRTEAFF
TRBD1,TRBV20-1,TRBJ1-1,-,TGCAGTGCTAGTTCCGCAGGGGGCTCCACTGAAGCTTTCTTT,CSASSAGGSTEAFF
TRBD1,TRBV15,TRBJ2-2,-,TGTGCCACCAGCACTGGATGGGAGACAGGGATTCCCGGGGAGCTGTTTTTT,CATSTGWETGIPGELFF
TRBD1,TRBV29-1,TRBJ1-2,-,TGCAGCGTTGGGCAGGGGGCGGGCTACACCTTC,CSVGQGAGYTF
TRBD2,TRBV9,TRBJ2-3,-,TGTGCCAGCACCGGCTTAGCAAGCGGGGGAGATACGCAGTATTTT,CASTGLASGGDTQYF
-,TRBV11-3,TRBJ2-5,-,TGTGCCAGCAGCCCGTGGACAGTTCAAGAGACCCAGTACTTC,CASSPWTVQETQYF
TRBD1,TRBV4-2,TRBJ1-2,once,TGTGCCAGCAGCCAAGATAATACAGGGGGCTATGGCTACACCTTC,CASSQDNTGGYGYTF
TRBD1,TRBV4-2,TRBJ1-4,-,TGTGCCAGCAGCCCGCCCGGGACAGGGGACGAAAAACTGTTTTTT,CASSPPGTGDEKLFF
TRBD2,TRBV7-9,TRBJ2-1,-,TGTGCCAGCAGCTTAGGTCTAGCGGGAGTTAATGAGCAGTTCTTC,CASSLGLAGVNEQFF
TRBD1,TRBV6-5,TRBJ2-2,few,TGTGCCAGCAAGGGTACAGGGGGCACCGGGGAGCTGTTTTTT,CASKGTGGTGELFF
TRBD1,TRBV6-5,TRBJ2-2,-,TGTGCCAGCACTCCGGGACAGTCGAACACCGGGGAGCTGTTTTTT,CASTPGQSNTGELFF
-,TRBV15,TRBJ2-7,-,TGTGCCACCAGCAGAGATAGTAGCAAGGCGAGCTCCTACGAGCAGTACTTC,CATSRDSSKASSYEQYF
TRBD1,TRBV10-3,TRBJ2-1,once,TGTGCCATCTCCGGGACAGAATACAATGAGCAGTTCTTC,CAISGTEYNEQFF
TRBD1,TRBV19,TRBJ1-2,-,TGTGCCGGTCACCGGGGGACAGATGATGGCTACACCTTC,CAGHRGTDDGYTF
-,TRBV6-7,TRBJ1-5,-,TGTGCCAGCAGTTTCGCAGGGGATAGCAATCAGCCCCAGCATTTT,CASSFAGDSNQPQHF
-,TRBV6-1,TRBJ1-2,-,TGTGCCAGCAGTGACCCGAGGAGGTATGGCTACACCTTC,CASSDPRRYGYTF